Shown below are 31 T cell receptor beta chains from a single sample sequenced in a study of human T cells and chemical hapten exposure (dated by TCRdb to the early 2020s). Libraries were built with RACE. Data came from a NextSeq 500. TCRdb redid the processing of the public reads, applying fastp at Q25 and MiXCR, and retained in-frame beta chains. Duplicate CDR3 protein sequences are folded into a single record with the most common DNA and genes. The sample has about 69,000 distinct CDR3 sequences on record, 10% of them singletons. Clones ranked in the top ten supply around 7.3% of the sample. The time point label corresponds to: patch test 2, 6 weeks after DPC sensitization. The treatment or condition label for this specimen denotes: therapeutic diphenylcyclopropenone sensitization with weekly scalp DPC. The source was whole blood, collected in connection with sensitization to the hapten diphenylcyclopropenone (DPC). The receptors come from a woman in her forties or fifties with alopecia areata. Some clones in this sample may be carry-over from other donors' samples.

This clonotype was counted at least ten times. This chain uses TRBV7-2 with TRBJ2-2, with D possibly being TRBD2 (6 bases). V lost 2 bases to trimming and J lost 5 bases, with 15 bases between them. This CDR3 is 16 amino acids long. The germline V gene has CDR1 SGHTA and CDR2 FQGNSA. The CDR3 here is CASSLRSSAQTGELFF. CDR3 nucleotides: TGTGCCAGCAGCTTAAGGTCTAGCGCCCAGACCGGGGAGCTGTTTTTT. The full variable domain, its missing parts supplied by reference TRBV7-2 and TRBJ2-2, is GAGVSQSPSNKVTEKGKDVELRCDPISGHTALYWYRQSLGQGLEFLIYFQGNSAPDKSGLPSDRFSAERTGGSVSTLTIQRTQQEDSAVYLCASSLRSSAQTGELFFGEGSRLTVL.

This clonotype was counted many times. The chain links TRBV7-9 to TRBJ1-4, with 7 bases matching TRBD1. CDR1 and CDR2 (germline): SEHNR, FQNEAQ (reference sequence). The trim removed 5 bases at V and 5 bases at J, leaving 5 bases unmatched. The CDR3 length is 14 residues. The chain's CDR3 is CASSPGTENEKLFF. As DNA, the CDR3 is TGTGCCAGCAGCCCCGGGACAGAGAATGAAAAACTGTTTTTT.

This clonotype was counted between two and nine times. This chain connects TRBV2 to TRBJ2-7; 9 bases map to TRBD1. V lost 5 bases to trimming and J lost 3 bases; unmatched junction nucleotides: 5. The germline V gene has CDR1 SNHLY and CDR2 FYNNEI. The CDR3 loop spans 14 amino acids. The CDR3, as DNA: TGTGCCAGCAGTCCCGGGACAGGGAGCTACGAGCAGTACTTC. Translation gives CASSPGTGSYEQYF.

There are a few counts of this clonotype. The rearrangement joins TRBV5-4 to TRBJ1-1; 8 nucleotides match TRBD1. Trimming at V came to 5 bases and at J to 5 bases, leaving 8 bases not matched to a gene. The CDR3 runs 14 residues. Looked up from germline, CDR1 is SGHNT and CDR2 is YYREEE (reference sequence). For the CDR3, the DNA is TGTGCCAGCAGGCCCCAGGGGGCGGGGACTGAAGCTTTCTTT. Its protein is CASRPQGAGTEAFF.

The rearrangement uses TRBV11-2 and TRBJ2-3; D may be TRBD1 or TRBD2 (5 bases each). The CDR3 sequence is 14 residues long. Germline CDR1 SGHAT, CDR2 FQNNGV. Trimming removed 0 bases from V and 9 bases from J, with 13 bases in between. CDR3 DNA: TGTGCCAGCAGCTTAGACCGGGGCCAAGGAACGCAGTATTTT. As protein: CASSLDRGQGTQYF.

This clonotype has only one observation. The V and J genes are TRBV29-1 and TRBJ1-1, with a weak D call TRBD1 (5 bases). This CDR3 is built from 13 residues. V dropped 8 bases and J dropped 0 bases, with 13 bases sitting between them. Germline values: CDR1 SQVTM, CDR2 ANQGSEA. CDR3 loop: CSSTGTMNTEAFF. The CDR3 DNA reads as TGCAGCAGCACCGGGACTATGAACACTGAAGCTTTCTTT. The full variable domain, in which reference TRBV29-1 and TRBJ1-1 provide the parts outside the CDR3, is SAVISQKPSRDICQRGTSLTIQCQVDSQVTMMFWYRQQPGQSLTLIATANQGSEATYESGFVIDKFPISRPNLTFSTLTVSNMSPEDSSIYLCSSTGTMNTEAFFGQGTRLTVV.

The chain's CDR3 is CASSSTRAPSEQYF. The CDR3 DNA sequence: TGTGCCAGCAGTTCTACACGGGCCCCTAGCGAGCAGTACTTC. This rearrangement joins TRBV7-9 to TRBJ2-7; D unresolved. The V end was cut by 6 bases, the J end by 6 bases, with 18 bases between. The germline V gene encodes CDR1 SEHNR and CDR2 FQNEAQ (reference sequence). The CDR3 has 14 residues.

This clonotype was recorded many times. The rearrangement joins TRBV18 to TRBJ2-7; D perhaps matches TRBD2 (5 bases). V shed 1 base and J shed 4 bases, with 8 bases lying between them. The CDR3 covers 13 residues. Looked up from germline, CDR1 is KGHSH and CDR2 is LQKENI. In DNA, the CDR3 is TGTGCCAGCTCACCACGATCGGGATACGAGCAGTACTTC. It is translated as CASSPRSGYEQYF.

This clonotype was found a few times. The chain carries TRBV11-2 and TRBJ2-1, with D perhaps TRBD2 (5 bases). The CDR3 loop spans 14 amino acids. Between the trimmed V and J ends, which lost 1 base and 7 bases, there was a span of 11 bases. The germline gives CDR1 SGHAT, CDR2 FQNNGV. CDR3 in amino acids: CASSLGTPFNEQFF. The CDR3 bases are TGTGCCAGCAGCTTAGGGACTCCCTTTAATGAGCAGTTCTTC.

The chain uses TRBV3-1 and TRBJ1-1; D is unclear. This CDR3 region has 13 residues. V was shortened by 4 bases and J by 1 base, with 7 bases between the two germline ends. In germline, CDR1 is LGHDT, CDR2 YNNKEL (reference sequence). The CDR3 region has the DNA TGTGCCAGCAGCCCCACTACGAACACTGAAGCTTTCTTT. This encodes CASSPTTNTEAFF.

This clonotype was counted ten times or more. The rearrangement links TRBV18 to TRBJ1-1; TRBD1 matches at 12 bases. The CDR3 is made up of 18 amino acids. V was clipped by 1 base and J by 1 base; unmatched bases: 7. The germline V gene encodes CDR1 KGHSH and CDR2 LQKENI. CDR3: CASSPRLPGQGANTEAFF. CDR3 bases: TGTGCCAGCTCACCACGACTCCCGGGACAGGGGGCGAACACTGAAGCTTTCTTT.

The sample holds a few counts of this clonotype. The chain employs TRBV6-1 and TRBJ2-7, with 13 bases identical to TRBD2. Germline V gene sequence: CDR1 MNHNS, CDR2 SASEGT. J was trimmed by 4 bases and V by 2 bases; bases with no gene match: 5. This CDR3 spans 16 amino acids. Here the CDR3 reads CASSESRTSGSYEQYF. CDR3 DNA: TGTGCCAGCAGTGAAAGTCGGACTAGCGGGAGTTACGAGCAGTACTTC.

V usage is TRBV5-1 and J usage is TRBJ2-3, with D uncertain. The CDR3 consists of 14 residues. CDR1 SGHRS and CDR2 YFSETQ come from the germline V gene. V was clipped by 1 base and J by 2 bases, with 8 bases between them. The CDR3 nucleotides are TGCGCCAGCAGCTTGTTGGGCGACACAGATACGCAGTATTTT. Translated, it gives CASSLLGDTDTQYF.

This clonotype was picked up many times. The chain recombines TRBV5-4 with TRBJ1-2, with 7 bases fitting TRBD1. This CDR3 spans 16 amino acids. J was trimmed by 8 bases and V by 4 bases; bases with no gene match: 17. Germline-derived CDR1 and CDR2 are SGHNT and YYREEE (reference sequence). The DNA for the CDR3 is TGTGCCAGCAGCCACCCTACCGGGACAGCATATGGCGGCTACACCTTC. This codes for CASSHPTGTAYGGYTF.

V usage is TRBV2 and J usage is TRBJ2-1; TRBD2 matches at 8 bases. CDR1 is SNHLY and CDR2 is FYNNEI in the germline V gene. The CDR3 loop spans 13 amino acids. V was pared by 7 bases and J by 6 bases, with 5 bases of the junction left unmatched. The CDR3 sequence is CASMGLVINEQFF. CDR3 bases: TGTGCCAGCATGGGACTAGTGATCAATGAGCAGTTCTTC.

This clonotype was seen once. The rearrangement links TRBV2 to TRBJ2-3; D is unresolved. Germline values: CDR1 SNHLY, CDR2 FYNNEI. This CDR3 spans 12 amino acids. Trimming left V 6 bases short and J 5 bases short, with 9 bases between. The CDR3 DNA reads as TGTGCCAGCAGCAACAGTGGAGATACGCAGTATTTT. This translates into CASSNSGDTQYF.

Many counts were recorded for this clonotype. The chain joins TRBV10-2 to TRBJ1-1; weak D call: TRBD1 (5 bases). V was trimmed by 10 bases and J by 0 bases, leaving 12 bases between them. Germline loops: CDR1 WSHSY, CDR2 SAAADI. The CDR3 is 13 amino acids. The CDR3, as DNA: TGCGCCAACCGGGAGGGGATGAACACTGAAGCTTTCTTT. This codes for CANREGMNTEAFF.

This clonotype was seen repeatedly, ten times or more. The chain has TRBV20-1 and TRBJ2-7; D is uncertain. CDR3 size: 11 residues. In germline, CDR1 is DFQATT, CDR2 SNEGSKA (reference sequence). V shed 0 bases and J shed 3 bases, with 3 bases lying between them. CDR3 region: CSARDYYEQYF. DNA of the CDR3: TGCAGTGCTAGAGACTACTACGAGCAGTACTTC.

The rearrangement links TRBV27 to TRBJ2-5; 13 bases are a match to TRBD2. V was clipped by 6 bases and J by 7 bases; unmatched bases: 8. Germline V gene data show CDR1 as MNHEY and CDR2 as SMNVEV (reference sequence). The CDR3 loop spans 15 amino acids. The CDR3 reads CASSPGLAGHVTQYF. CDR3 nucleotides: TGTGCCAGCAGCCCGGGACTAGCGGGACATGTGACCCAGTACTTC.

This clonotype came up many times. This chain uses TRBV29-1 with TRBJ2-1; D uncertain. Germline V lookup: CDR1 SQVTM, CDR2 ANQGSEA. The CDR3 spans 11 residues. Trimming shortened V by 3 bases and J by 9 bases, and 9 bases separated the two germline ends. DNA for the CDR3: TGCAGCGTTGATTTTGGGCTTGAGCAGTTCTTC. Protein sequence: CSVDFGLEQFF.

This clonotype occurred a few times. This sequence joins TRBV6-5 and TRBJ2-7, with 10 bases fitting TRBD1. The CDR3 sequence is 14 residues long. V was clipped by 6 bases and J by 0 bases; unmatched bases: 2. Germline values: CDR1 MNHEY, CDR2 SVGAGI. The CDR3 DNA reads TGTGCCAGCAGCCGGGACAGGGGCTCCTACGAGCAGTACTTC. It yields the protein CASSRDRGSYEQYF.

This chain uses TRBV6-1 with TRBJ1-1; D ambiguous. This CDR3 region has 16 residues. V was clipped by 6 bases and J by 1 base, with 18 bases between them. Germline V lookup: CDR1 MNHNS, CDR2 SASEGT. CDR3 residues: CASRYGGHTENTEAFF. In DNA, the CDR3 is TGTGCCAGCAGATATGGTGGCCACACAGAGAACACTGAAGCTTTCTTT.

The chain employs TRBV20-1 and TRBJ2-3; D possibly uses TRBD1 or TRBD2 (5 bases each). The CDR3 totals 14 residues. Germline-derived CDR1 and CDR2 are DFQATT and SNEGSKA (reference sequence). V gave up 6 bases and J gave up 2 bases, with 15 bases separating them. The DNA of the CDR3 is TGCAGTGCCGAGTGGGGGTCCCTCACAGATACGCAGTATTTT. Translating gives CSAEWGSLTDTQYF.

This clonotype was counted between two and nine times. This chain links TRBV29-1 with TRBJ1-4; the D is unclear. Trimming removed 7 bases from V and 6 bases from J, with 9 bases in between. Germline V gene data show CDR1 as SQVTM and CDR2 as ANQGSEA. This CDR3 has 11 residues. Written as DNA, the CDR3 is TGCAGCGCCCGCCGGGATGAAAAACTGTTTTTT. Translated, it gives CSARRDEKLFF.

As concerns this clonotype: It may be a read error: a sequence one base away is much more abundant. V usage is TRBV7-8 and J usage is TRBJ1-2; D may be TRBD1 (5 bases). The CDR3 covers 13 residues. Trimming removed 10 bases from V and 7 bases from J, with 19 bases in between. The V gene's germline CDR1 is SGHVS and CDR2 FQNEAQ. CDR3 region: CANSPGAGSGYTF. CDR3 coding DNA: TGTGCCAACAGTCCTGGGGCAGGCTCTGGCTACACCTTC.

Ten or more counts support this clonotype. The chain combines TRBV11-2 with TRBJ1-6; 7 bases are a match to TRBD1. Per germline, CDR1 SGHAT and CDR2 FQNNGV. With 5 bases clipped from V and 7 bases from J, the junction kept 5 bases outside the gene matches. The CDR3 is 14 amino acids. DNA of the CDR3: TGTGCCAGCAGCCGGACAGGATTGAATTCACCCCTCCACTTT. Translation gives CASSRTGLNSPLHF.

Only a few counts were recorded for this clonotype. V is TRBV20-1 and J is TRBJ2-7, with D tentatively TRBD2 (6 bases). CDR1 DFQATT and CDR2 SNEGSKA come from the germline V gene (reference sequence). The CDR3 length is 14 residues. V gave up 3 bases and J gave up 4 bases, with 16 bases separating them. The CDR3 is CSASLGGVGYEQYF. In nucleotides, the CDR3 is TGCAGTGCTAGCCTGGGGGGAGTCGGGTACGAGCAGTACTTC.

This chain uses TRBV4-1 with TRBJ2-3; D perhaps matches TRBD2 (5 bases). CDR3 size: 14 residues. Trimming left V 2 bases short and J 4 bases short, with 10 bases between. The germline CDR1 and CDR2 sequences are MGHRA and YSYEKL. Here the CDR3 DNA reads TGCGCCAGCAGCCAACTCACTAGATCAGATACGCAGTATTTT. Its protein product is CASSQLTRSDTQYF.

This clonotype was observed a few times. This chain joins TRBV6-1 and TRBJ1-3, with D hard to call. From germline, CDR1 is MNHNS and CDR2 SASEGT. The CDR3 loop spans 17 amino acids. V dropped 5 bases and J dropped 4 bases, with 21 bases sitting between them. The CDR3 DNA sequence: TGTGCCAGCAGTTCCCTCGGAGTGGGAGGCCGAGGAAACACCATATATTTT. It yields the protein CASSSLGVGGRGNTIYF.

This clonotype was seen ten or more times. The chain carries TRBV20-1 and TRBJ1-1; D is perhaps TRBD1 (6 bases). CDR1 and CDR2 from the germline V gene are DFQATT and SNEGSKA (reference sequence). The V end lost 5 bases, the J end lost 4 bases, and 14 bases lay between the germline ends. The CDR3 is 13 amino acids. CDR3 nucleotide sequence: TGCAGTGCTTGGGACACAGGGACCACTGAAGCTTTCTTT. Protein sequence: CSAWDTGTTEAFF.

The rearrangement links TRBV5-1 to TRBJ1-1; 9 bases match TRBD1. This CDR3 has 16 residues. V gave up 0 bases and J gave up 3 bases; unmatched junction bases: 6. The germline gives CDR1 SGHRS, CDR2 YFSETQ. The CDR3 DNA is TGCGCCAGCAGCTTGGCCCGGGGACAGGGCGACACTGAAGCTTTCTTT. Amino acid sequence: CASSLARGQGDTEAFF.